This T cell receptor (beta chain) was recorded in a study of CD8+CD57+ T cells in acquired aplastic anemia. As for the study in general: Each DNA sample taken from sorted CD4+ and CD8+ cells came to 2.5 to 4 ug on average. Study-level points and caveats: Comparison of patients with controls identified around 28 shared CD8+ CDR3 sequences.

Comments on this clonotype: The antigen is not known.

Genomic DNA acted as the template from which TCR beta VDJ combination and CDR3 sequence profiling were carried out. Each CDR3 protein gets one entry after TCRdb re-called the reads with MiXCR. The sample contains around 200,000 distinct CDR3 sequences, around 45% of which appear only once. Germline V gene data show CDR1 as SQVTM and CDR2 as ANQGSEA. V shed 6 bases and J 3 bases; nucleotides not matched to a gene: 6. The CDR3 sequence is 13 residues long. CD8+CD57+ cell expansion, shown by flow cytometry, had occurred in the patients selected for sequencing. This sequence joins TRBV29-1 and TRBJ1-1; 8 nucleotides align to TRBD1. The sequence derives from a human donor with aplastic anemia. The specimen sequenced was sorted CD4+, CD8+, or CD8+CD57+ T cells (not recorded which) from PBMCs. The CDR3 region is CSVKQGEYTEAFF. The CDR3 coding sequence is TGCAGCGTGAAACAGGGGGAGTACACTGAAGCTTTCTTT.